The clone carrying this TCR beta chain occurred a few times. What it recognizes is unknown. These data belong to a study of radiotherapy plus CTLA-4 blockade in lung cancer. The wider study: Among patients, 15% to 20% showed objective responses, and 25% to 35% had disease control. Study-level points and caveats: In blood, tumor-derived TCR clones expanded after radiotherapy plus ipilimumab.

Only in-frame clones appear in the TCRdb table, and some are missing; sequencing was by immunoSEQ multiplex PCR. There are more than 40,000 clones in the sample; roughly 64% occur only once, and 20% to 25% lies in the top ten. V lost 4 bases, J lost 4 bases, and 9 bases stayed unmatched. In germline, CDR1 is LNHDA, CDR2 SQIVND (reference sequence). The CDR3 consists of 16 residues. CTLA-4 blockade with ipilimumab, together with focal radiation, was given to patients with chemo-refractory metastatic non-small-cell lung cancer. This clonotype was obtained from a human donor with non-small cell lung cancer who had a partial response to radiotherapy plus ipilimumab. The chain uses TRBV19 and TRBJ2-1, with TRBD2 identical over 8 bases. The specimen comprised peripheral blood, sampled from a patient treated with radiotherapy plus ipilimumab. The DNA for the CDR3 is TGTGCCAGTAGTACCCTACTAGGCGGGGGGTACAATGAGCAGTTCTTC. Translation: CASSTLLGGGYNEQFF.